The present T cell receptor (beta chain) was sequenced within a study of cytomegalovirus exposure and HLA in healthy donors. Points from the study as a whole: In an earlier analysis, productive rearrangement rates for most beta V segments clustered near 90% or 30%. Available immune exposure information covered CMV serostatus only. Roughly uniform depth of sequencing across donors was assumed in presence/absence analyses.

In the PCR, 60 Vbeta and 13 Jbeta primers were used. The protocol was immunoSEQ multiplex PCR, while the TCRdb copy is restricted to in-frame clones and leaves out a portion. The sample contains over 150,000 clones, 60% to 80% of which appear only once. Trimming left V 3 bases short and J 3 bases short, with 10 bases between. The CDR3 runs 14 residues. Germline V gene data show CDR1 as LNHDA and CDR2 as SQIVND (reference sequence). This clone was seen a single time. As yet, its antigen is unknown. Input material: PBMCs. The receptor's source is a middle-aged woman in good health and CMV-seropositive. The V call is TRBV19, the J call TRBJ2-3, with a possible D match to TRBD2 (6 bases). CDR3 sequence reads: CASSIWAGTDTQYF. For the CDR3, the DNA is TGTGCCAGTAGTATTTGGGCGGGGACAGATACGCAGTATTTT. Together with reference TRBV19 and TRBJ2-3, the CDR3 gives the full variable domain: DGGITQSPKYLFRKEGQNVTLSCEQNLNHDAMYWYRQDPGQGLRLIYYSQIVNDFQKGDIAEGYSVSREKKESFPLTVTSAQKNPTAFYLCASSIWAGTDTQYFGPGTRLTVL.